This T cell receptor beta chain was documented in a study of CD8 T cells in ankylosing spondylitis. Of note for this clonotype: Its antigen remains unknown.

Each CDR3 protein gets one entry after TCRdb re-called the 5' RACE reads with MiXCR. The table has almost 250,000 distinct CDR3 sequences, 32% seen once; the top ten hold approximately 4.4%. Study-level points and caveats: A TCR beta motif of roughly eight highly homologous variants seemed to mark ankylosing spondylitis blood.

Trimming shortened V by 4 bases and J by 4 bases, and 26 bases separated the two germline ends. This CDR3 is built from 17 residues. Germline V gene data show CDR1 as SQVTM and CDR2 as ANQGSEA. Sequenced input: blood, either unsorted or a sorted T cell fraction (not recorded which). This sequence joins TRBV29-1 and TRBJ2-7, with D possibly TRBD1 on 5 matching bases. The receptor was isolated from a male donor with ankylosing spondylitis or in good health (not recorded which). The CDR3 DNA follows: TGCAGCGTTGTCCTATTACAGGACGGACCCCGTCGGTACGAGCAGTACTTC. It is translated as CSVVLLQDGPRRYEQYF.